The 5 T cell receptor beta chains reported below all come from one sample, sequenced in a study of Graves' ophthalmopathy and Graves' hyperthyroidism. The TCR beta CDR3 regions underwent amplification from RNA transcripts. HTBI-primed first-round RT-PCR preceded second-round multiplex PCR. TCRdb redid the calling of the multiplex PCR reads with MiXCR, one entry per CDR3 protein. The data hold roughly 230,000 distinct CDR3 sequences, with roughly 21% observed a single time. The sample taken for sequencing was peripheral blood. These receptors were taken from a woman in her fifties or sixties with Graves' ophthalmopathy.

This clonotype was seen many times. This chain uses TRBV24-1 with TRBJ2-5; D is perhaps TRBD2 (6 bases). Trimming pared 7 bases from V and 5 bases from J, leaving 25 bases between. In germline, CDR1 is KGHDR, CDR2 SFDVKD. This CDR3 is built from 17 residues. The CDR3 DNA is TGTGCCACCAGCCGCTTGGGAGGACAAACAGAGCGGGAGACCCAGTACTTC. Translating it yields CATSRLGGQTERETQYF.

The gene calls are TRBV30 and TRBJ1-3, with D perhaps matching TRBD1 (6 bases). Trimming took 3 bases from V and 0 from J, leaving 18 bases between them. The CDR3 totals 17 residues. Germline lookup yields CDR1 GTSNPN and CDR2 SVGIG (reference sequence). This CDR3 reads CAWRRRGALFSGNTIYF. CDR3 sequence (DNA): TGTGCCTGGAGGAGGAGGGGGGCCCTCTTCTCTGGAAACACCATATATTTT.

A word on this clonotype: Germline is not matched at one junction end, which may reflect a read error. The chain uses TRBV18 and TRBJ2-5, with TRBD2 identical over 8 bases. The germline CDR1 and CDR2 sequences are KGHSH and LQKENI. The CDR3 totals 15 residues. CDR3 region: CASSPSLAGQETQCF. In DNA, the CDR3 is TGTGCCAGCTCACCATCCCTAGCGGGCCAAGAGACCCAGTGCTTC.

This clonotype was counted between two and nine times. The chain is built from TRBV14 and TRBJ2-7; 9 bases fit TRBD1. Germline-derived CDR1 and CDR2 are SGHDN and FVKESK. The CDR3 is made up of 13 amino acids. The V gene end was trimmed by 6 bases and the J gene end by 9 bases; junction bases not matched to a gene: 9. For the CDR3, the DNA is TGTGCCAGCAGTTACAGGGGGCGGAACGGGCAGTACTTC. Translation: CASSYRGRNGQYF.

The chain has TRBV27 and TRBJ1-5; D possibly corresponds to TRBD1 (5 bases). This CDR3 contains 14 residues. Germline V CDR1 and CDR2: MNHEY, SMNVEV (reference sequence). The ends were cut back, 4 bases at V and 11 bases at J, with 18 bases in the middle. CDR3 loop: CASSSYSAGSAQHF. The CDR3 DNA follows: TGTGCCAGCAGTTCCTACTCTGCAGGGTCAGCCCAGCATTTT.